This T cell receptor (beta chain) was sequenced for a study of post-analysis software for immune sequencing data. Study-level findings and limits: Controls showed lower frequencies than patients for a few TRBV segments, and TRBV5-6, TRBV5-1 and TRBV20-1 were among these.

Concerning this clonotype: Its antigen remains unidentified.

V gave up 5 bases and J gave up 2 bases, with 11 bases separating them. The CDR3 has 14 residues. Included in the TCR beta cDNA libraries were unique molecular identifiers. TCRdb ran MiXCR on the PCR reads and lists one entry per CDR3 protein. Among fewer than 550,000 distinct CDR3 sequences, roughly 34% were seen once, and the ten largest hold roughly 6%. This chain joins TRBV12-3 or TRBV12-4 and TRBJ2-3; D remains unclear. Sequencing was carried out using blood. The receptor comes from a girl aged 2-17 years with multiple sclerosis. CDR3 in DNA: TGTGCCAGCAGTCCCCCTCGTCCCACAGATACGCAGTATTTT. This encodes CASSPPRPTDTQYF.